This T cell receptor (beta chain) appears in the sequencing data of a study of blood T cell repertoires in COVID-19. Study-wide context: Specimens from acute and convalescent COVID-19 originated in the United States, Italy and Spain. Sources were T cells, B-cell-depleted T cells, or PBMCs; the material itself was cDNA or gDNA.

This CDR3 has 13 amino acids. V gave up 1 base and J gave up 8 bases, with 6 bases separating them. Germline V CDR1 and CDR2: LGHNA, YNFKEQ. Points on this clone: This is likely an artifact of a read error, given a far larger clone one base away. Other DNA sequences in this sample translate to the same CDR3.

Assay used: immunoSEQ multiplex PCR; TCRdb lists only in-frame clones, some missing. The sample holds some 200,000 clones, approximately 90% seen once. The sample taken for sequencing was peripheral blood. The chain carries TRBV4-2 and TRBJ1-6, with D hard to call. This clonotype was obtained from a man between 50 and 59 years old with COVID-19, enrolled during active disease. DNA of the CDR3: TGTGCCAGCAGCCAAGGGGGAGATTCACCCCTCCACTTT. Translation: CASSQGGDSPLHF.